A single sample is the source of the 14 T cell receptor beta chains below, sequenced in a study of T cells in Graves' hyperthyroidism and ophthalmopathy. There were TCR beta CDR3 regions amplified from RNA transcripts. Initially, a first-round RT-PCR of the TCR CDR3 employed the HTBI primer set. TCRdb reprocessed the multiplex PCR reads with MiXCR, giving one entry per CDR3 protein. Of a few hundred thousand distinct CDR3 sequences in the sample, approximately 14% were seen once. Sequencing was carried out using blood. Every receptor here comes from a woman aged 18-30 years with Graves' hyperthyroidism that later progressed to Graves' ophthalmopathy.

This clonotype has ten or more counts. This rearrangement joins TRBV19 to TRBJ1-1, with D possibly TRBD1 on 5 matching bases. Germline V lookup: CDR1 LNHDA, CDR2 SQIVND (reference sequence). V lost 5 bases and J lost 4, with 20 bases in between. The CDR3 contains 16 residues. The CDR3 region has the DNA TGTGCCAGTAGTCCACCCTACACGGGGGAGGCCACTGAAGCTTTCTTT. Its translation is CASSPPYTGEATEAFF.

This clonotype has a count of ten or more. In DNA form, the CDR3 reads TGTGCCAGCAGCTTCTTCACCCACTGGACGGACTCCTACGAGCAGTACTTC. It specifies CASSFFTHWTDSYEQYF. This chain connects TRBV5-6 to TRBJ2-7, with D hard to call. Germline values: CDR1 SGHDT, CDR2 YYEEEE. V gave up 2 bases and J gave up 0 bases, with 18 bases separating them. This CDR3 has 17 amino acids.

There are many counts of this clonotype. The CDR3 loop reads CASSPSRRAEKLFF. The DNA for the CDR3 is TGTGCCAGCAGCCCTTCCCGGCGCGCTGAAAAACTGTTTTTT. The genes are TRBV12-3 or TRBV12-4 and TRBJ1-4, with unresolved D. Trimming pared 6 bases from V and 7 bases from J, leaving 15 bases between. The CDR3 runs 14 residues.

Note on this clonotype: A junction boundary mismatches the germline segment, possibly from a read error. The CDR3 coding sequence is TGTGTCAGCAGGAAGGGACAGGGGAGCTACGAGCAGTACTTC. Its translation: CVSRKGQGSYEQYF. The rearrangement uses TRBV6-1 and TRBJ2-7; 10 bases match TRBD1. Germline-derived CDR1 and CDR2 are MNHNS and SASEGT. The CDR3 consists of 14 residues.

CDR3 coding DNA: TGTGCCATCAGTTCACTCCCCGGGCAGCCCCAGCATTTT. This sequence encodes CAISSLPGQPQHF. The V and J genes are TRBV10-3 and TRBJ1-5, with D unclear. The germline V and J ends were trimmed by 5 bases and 7 bases, with 12 bases remaining between them. This CDR3 region has 13 residues. Germline lookup yields CDR1 ENHRY and CDR2 SYGVKD.

This clonotype was seen ten or more times. This chain joins TRBV4-2 and TRBJ2-1, with 12 nucleotides matching TRBD2. This CDR3 is 18 amino acids long. Germline trimming cut 0 bases from V and 5 bases from J; bases unmatched to any gene: 8. Looked up from germline, CDR1 is LGHNA and CDR2 is YNFKEQ. The CDR3 region is CASSQDLTSGSFNNEQFF. The CDR3 bases are TGTGCCAGCAGCCAAGATCTGACTAGCGGGAGCTTTAACAATGAGCAGTTCTTC.

This clonotype was observed at least ten times. This sequence joins TRBV6-2 or TRBV6-3 and TRBJ1-1; D gene ambiguous. V was shortened by 6 bases and J by 6 bases, with 11 bases between the two germline ends. The length of the CDR3 is 12 residues. Germline CDR1 is MNHEY and CDR2 is SVGEGT. DNA for the CDR3: TGTGCCAGCAGCCCTCTCGGGTCTGAAGCTTTCTTT. This encodes CASSPLGSEAFF.

This clonotype was seen a handful of times. The CDR3 sequence is CASSLVQGAGELFF. The CDR3 region has the DNA TGCGCCAGCAGCTTGGTACAGGGGGCCGGGGAGCTGTTTTTT. This chain joins TRBV5-1 and TRBJ2-2; 8 bases map to TRBD1. Germline V lookup: CDR1 SGHRS, CDR2 YFSETQ. The CDR3 runs to 14 residues. The V and J ends lost 0 bases and 6 bases, in that order; junction bases with no gene match: 1.

This clonotype has at least ten counts. The V call is TRBV12-3 or TRBV12-4, the J call TRBJ2-5; D ambiguous. The CDR3 is made up of 14 amino acids. The ends were cut back, 5 bases at V and 5 bases at J, with 15 bases in the middle. CDR3 sequence (DNA): TGTGCCAGCAGTCCCCAGGTCCGAGAGGAGACCCAGTACTTC. Translating it yields CASSPQVREETQYF.

The sample holds many counts of this clonotype. The chain combines TRBV6-2 or TRBV6-3 with TRBJ2-7; 16 positions agree with TRBD2. In germline, CDR1 is MNHEY, CDR2 SVGEGT. CDR3 length: 17 amino acids. The V and J ends lost 4 bases and 3 bases, in that order; junction bases with no gene match: 6. The DNA of the CDR3 is TGTGCCAGCAGTTCCGGGACTAGCGGGAGGGAACACTACGAGCAGTACTTC. Protein product: CASSSGTSGREHYEQYF.

The genes are TRBV5-8 and TRBJ2-1; 7 bases fit TRBD2. CDR3 length: 19 residues. With 1 base clipped from V and 2 bases from J, the junction kept 15 bases outside the gene matches. Germline CDR1 reads SGHTS; CDR2 reads YDEGEE. The CDR3, as DNA: TGTGCCAGCAGCTTGACGGGGAAGGCTAGCGGAGGCCCCTACAATGAGCAGTTCTTC. This encodes CASSLTGKASGGPYNEQFF.

This clonotype was counted a few times. The gene calls are TRBV6-1 and TRBJ1-2; 7 nucleotides line up with TRBD1. V lost 6 bases, J lost 4 bases, and 11 bases stayed unmatched. The CDR3 runs to 15 residues. Germline values: CDR1 MNHNS, CDR2 SASEGT. The CDR3 loop reads CASRTRTGPFYGYTF. CDR3 nucleotides: TGTGCCAGCAGAACCAGGACAGGTCCCTTCTATGGCTACACCTTC.

This clonotype was detected ten times or more. The chain recombines TRBV20-1 with TRBJ2-7; D tentatively fits TRBD1 or TRBD2 (5 bases each). Germline values: CDR1 DFQATT, CDR2 SNEGSKA (reference sequence). The germline V and J ends were trimmed by 3 bases and 3 bases, with 15 bases remaining between them. This CDR3 has 14 residues. This CDR3 reads CSASTSGPHYEQYF. The CDR3 nucleotides read TGCAGTGCTAGCACCTCGGGACCACACTACGAGCAGTACTTC.

The table lists this clonotype with a few counts. The V call is TRBV20-1, the J call TRBJ2-1, with TRBD1 as a possible D gene (5 bases). V lost 0 bases and J 12 bases, leaving 18 bases between the germline ends. This CDR3 has 14 residues. Germline lookup yields CDR1 DFQATT and CDR2 SNEGSKA (reference sequence). CDR3 sequence: CSARDRARTIVQFF. The CDR3 DNA reads TGCAGTGCTAGAGATCGGGCTCGGACAATAGTGCAGTTCTTC.